This TCR beta chain was captured in a study of blood T cells in healthy people across ages. Next came a second PCR, run for about 6 to 12 cycles, which used a sample-barcoded 5' primer along with a J-beta primer mix. TCRdb recomputed calls from the 5' RACE reads with MiXCR, one row per CDR3 protein. The sample has some 750,000 distinct CDR3 sequences; 22% are singletons. This clonotype was detected only a few times. Deletions cut 7 bases from V and 1 base from J, with 10 bases between. In germline, CDR1 is LGHDT, CDR2 YNNKEL (reference sequence). The CDR3 covers 13 residues. V and J are TRBV3-1 and TRBJ1-1, with D perhaps matching TRBD1 (5 bases). Sequencing input: blood. This TCR came from a man between 65 and 85 years old in good health. The CDR3 region is CASISRANTEAFF. DNA of the CDR3: TGTGCCAGCATCTCCAGGGCGAACACTGAAGCTTTCTTT.